The present entry profiles one T cell receptor beta chain with its context. The data were obtained in a study of CD8 T cells in ankylosing spondylitis. This CDR3 spans 11 amino acids. Germline V gives CDR1 SQVTM, CDR2 ANQGSEA. V lost 7 bases, J lost 8 bases, and 14 bases lay in between. Using its own MiXCR run on the 5' RACE reads, TCRdb lists one record per CDR3 protein. This table holds tens of thousands of distinct CDR3 sequences, 17% found once. The specimen sequenced was blood. The receptor was isolated from a male donor with ankylosing spondylitis or in good health (not recorded which). The chain couples TRBV29-1 to TRBJ1-2; D call uncertain. CDR3 bases: TGCAGCGCTAGGACCGACGGCGGCTACACCTTC. It encodes CSARTDGGYTF.